The present T cell receptor beta chain was sequenced within a study of immune cell composition in non-small cell lung cancer (TCRdb year 2017). Concerning the study at large: Histologic subtype, mainly lung adenocarcinoma or squamous cell carcinoma, was assigned on the basis of H&E together with p63, CK5, Napsin A and TTF-1 immunohistochemistry. Adaptive Biotechnologies TCR-beta sequencing was carried out on about 34 paired NSCLC tumour and non-adjacent lung specimens, as well as on fewer than 30 tumour-only specimens. In supplementary cohort #1, which comprised 10 lung adenocarcinoma cases, paired tumour/lung TCR-beta sequencing was performed and TIL populations were generated so that tumour reactivity could be assessed. The subtype comparisons left out a few tumour specimens with TCR-beta data because those specimens were rare histological subtypes.

CDR1 and CDR2 are read off the germline V gene (reference sequence) as SEHNR and FQNEAQ. From the cysteine up to the phenylalanine, the CDR3 has a length of 14 residues. Only CDR3 DNA is held: 42 bases, read in frame from base 1. Trimming at the junction amounts to 7 bases on V and 1 base on J, and the germline ends lie 13 bases apart. General findings and caveats noted by the study authors: Nearly half of NSCLC cases had tumour-associated clones >0.5%, found in 33% of adenocarcinomas compared with 75% to 80% of squamous carcinomas. In 10 adenocarcinoma cases, maximal tumour-associated clone frequency correlated strongly with TIL tumour reactivity, whereas overall clonality did not. No significant correlation was found between tumour TCR-beta clonality and smoking pack-years. The reactivity cohort included only around ten cases, and whether tumour-reactive clones share sequences with the dominant in vivo tumour-associated clones was not shown.

A two-step multiplex PCR amplified TCR-beta CDR3 regions from genomic DNA, and the second step of the PCR added Illumina-compatible adaptors. TCR-beta immunosequencing was performed on an Illumina platform as a commercial immunoSEQ service. Per the authors' processing: Two measures summarised the repertoires: productive clonality, and Top 10 Clones, meaning the percentage of T-cell templates coming from the ten most frequent sequences. Productive clonality had a range of 0 to 1, where 1 means a monoclonal population. Tumour-associated clones, identified using log10 scatter plots, were defined as sequences that made up at least 0.1% of tumour T-cell templates and were not found in the matched non-adjacent lung. Analyses were done in GraphPad Prism7 and R, with Student's t-tests for two-group comparisons, ANOVA for stages, and linear regression for relationships. Not all clones reach the TCRdb copy of this immuneACCESS table, which keeps in-frame sequences only. Checked studies attribute under half of the gap to unresolved V genes and leave the rest unexplained. V, J and clone size derive from that table, while D and trimming were established from the DNA sequence. The sample table records about 4,800 clones; roughly 71% of these occur just once. The ten largest make up roughly 8.8% of the sample.

Of note for this clone: Its binding antigen is unknown. The sample holds no much larger clone one base away, and base qualities are not on file.

Normal lung samples came from the same patient and consisted of non-adjacent lung tissue collected as far from the tumour as possible, at a distance of at least 3 cm. Genomic DNA was extracted with the QIAamp DNA kit from frozen aliquots of unsorted single-cell suspensions. Tissues were received within 2 hours of resection and processed immediately into single-cell suspensions. Tissue was broken up mechanically, digested enzymatically with DNase I, collagenase I and hyaluronidase for around 30 minutes at 37 degrees C, and then filtered and RBC-lysed. Sequenced: non-adjacent lung tissue. The source is a human donor with non-small cell lung cancer. The chain was built from TRBV7-9 and TRBJ1-1, with the D gene too uncertain to name. The CDR3 corresponds to CASTGGPWNTEAFF. The DNA sequence follows: TGTGCCAGCACCGGAGGACCCTGGAACACTGAAGCTTTCTTT.